This TCR beta chain was documented in a study of blood T cell repertoires in COVID-19. Study-level background: Acute-phase and convalescent COVID-19 samples originated in the United States, Italy and Spain. Sources were T cells, B-cell-depleted T cells, or PBMCs; the material itself was cDNA or gDNA.

CDR3 size: 16 residues. CDR1 and CDR2 (germline): SGDLS, YYNGEE. Germline trimming cut 4 bases from V and 1 base from J; bases unmatched to any gene: 4. The assay was immunoSEQ multiplex PCR, and TCRdb's table has in-frame clones only and misses some. The table lists approximately 270,000 clones, approximately 90% of them singletons. Cohort assignment relied on participant-reported clinical history. The chain couples TRBV9 to TRBJ2-5, with 13 bases lining up with TRBD2. The sequenced sample consisted of PBMCs or T cells enriched from blood (not recorded which). This receptor was identified in a human donor in a cohort exposed to, infected with or recovered from COVID-19 (not recorded which). The donor label of this sample is uncertain. The CDR3 loop reads CASSSRLAGGQETQYF. The CDR3 DNA sequence: TGTGCCAGCAGCTCCAGACTAGCGGGGGGCCAAGAGACCCAGTACTTC.